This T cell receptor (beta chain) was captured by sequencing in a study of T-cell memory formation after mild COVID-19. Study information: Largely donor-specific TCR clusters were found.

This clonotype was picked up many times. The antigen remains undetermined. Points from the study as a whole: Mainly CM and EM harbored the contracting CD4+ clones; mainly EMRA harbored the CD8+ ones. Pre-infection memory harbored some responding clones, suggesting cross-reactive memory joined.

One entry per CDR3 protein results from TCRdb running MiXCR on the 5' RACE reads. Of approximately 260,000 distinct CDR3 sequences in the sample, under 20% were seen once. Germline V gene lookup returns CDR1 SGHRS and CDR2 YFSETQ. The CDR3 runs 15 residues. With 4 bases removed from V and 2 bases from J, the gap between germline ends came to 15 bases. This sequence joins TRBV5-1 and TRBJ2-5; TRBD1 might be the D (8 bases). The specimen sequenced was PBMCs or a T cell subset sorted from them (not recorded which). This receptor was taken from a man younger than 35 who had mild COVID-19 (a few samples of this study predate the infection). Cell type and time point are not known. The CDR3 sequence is CASSPQGGLQETQYF. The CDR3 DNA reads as TGCGCCAGCAGCCCACAGGGGGGGCTTCAAGAGACCCAGTACTTC.